The next 12 T cell receptor beta chains were all read from a single sample in a study of graft-versus-host responses after intestinal transplantation. Their antigen targets remain unknown. Sequencing was performed with immunoSEQ multiplex PCR; in TCRdb, only in-frame clones are kept and a portion is missing. The sample records 90,000 to 150,000 clones, 90% to 95% being singletons. Material: unstimulated CD4+ T cells sorted from spleen or lymph node cells, obtained before intestinal transplant. These receptors came from a human donor who received an intestinal transplant.

J is TRBJ2-2 and V is TRBV9, with D uncertain. CDR1 SGDLS and CDR2 YYNGEE come from the germline V gene. The V end lost 3 bases, the J end lost 4 bases, and 13 bases lay between the germline ends. The CDR3 runs 15 residues. The CDR3 spells CASSAMSRATGELFF. The CDR3 DNA reads TGTGCCAGCAGCGCAATGTCAAGAGCCACCGGGGAGCTGTTTTTT.

This clone was seen once. This sequence joins TRBV27 and TRBJ1-2; weak D call: TRBD1 (5 bases). CDR1 is MNHEY and CDR2 is SMNVEV in the germline V gene (reference sequence). CDR3 length equals 13 residues. The germline V and J ends were trimmed by 4 bases and 1 base, with 7 bases remaining between them. This CDR3 is CASSSTDNYGYTF. CDR3 bases: TGTGCCAGCAGTTCGACAGATAACTATGGCTACACCTTC.

The chain uses TRBV28 and TRBJ2-7; the match to TRBD1 covers 12 bases. The junction had 7 bases not matched to a gene; V was cut back by 6 bases and J by 4 bases. The CDR3 covers 15 residues. Per germline, CDR1 MDHEN and CDR2 SYDVKM. CDR3 coding DNA: TGTGCCAGCAGCCTCCGGGACAGGGGGCAGTACGAGCAGTACTTC. This codes for CASSLRDRGQYEQYF.

The genes are TRBV6-5 and TRBJ1-1; D unclear. The CDR3 totals 15 residues. Germline CDR1 and CDR2: MNHEY and SVGAGI. V lost 10 bases to trimming and J lost 1 base, with 19 bases between them. The CDR3 sequence is CATQRVFLPNTEAFF. The CDR3, as DNA: TGTGCCACCCAACGGGTCTTTCTACCGAACACTGAAGCTTTCTTT.

The chain combines TRBV7-9 with TRBJ1-3; no reliable D call. The ends were cut back, 2 bases at V and 2 bases at J, with 16 bases in the middle. Germline-derived CDR1 and CDR2 are SEHNR and FQNEAQ (reference sequence). The CDR3 loop spans 17 amino acids. As DNA, the CDR3 is TGTGCCAGCAGCTTAAGAATAGGAAAAATTGCTGGAAACACCATATATTTT. Its protein product is CASSLRIGKIAGNTIYF.

This chain connects TRBV6-5 to TRBJ2-2; the D is unclear. Germline values: CDR1 MNHEY, CDR2 SVGAGI. Deletions cut 11 bases from V and 5 bases from J, with 18 bases between. There are 14 residues in the CDR3. CDR3 sequence: CAVKPDGRTGELFF. Written as DNA, the CDR3 is TGTGCCGTGAAACCGGACGGCCGAACCGGGGAGCTGTTTTTT.

The J gene is TRBJ1-2, the V gene TRBV19; 8 nucleotides agree with TRBD1. Germline assignment: CDR1 LNHDA and CDR2 SQIVND (reference sequence). The CDR3 covers 15 residues. V was pared by 7 bases and J by 4 bases, with 11 bases of the junction left unmatched. DNA for the CDR3: TGTGCCAGTAAGGGCAGGGGGCCTTACCTCTATGGCTACACCTTC. Translating it yields CASKGRGPYLYGYTF.

For the CDR3, the DNA is TGTGCCAGCAGTTTGACCCCCAGCCCCGGCGGGGAGCTGTTTTTT. This translates into CASSLTPSPGGELFF. The chain joins TRBV27 to TRBJ2-2, with no clear D. Germline V CDR1 and CDR2: MNHEY, SMNVEV (reference sequence). The CDR3 consists of 15 residues. Between the trimmed V and J ends, which lost 3 bases and 7 bases, there was a span of 15 bases.

The rearrangement uses TRBV5-4 and TRBJ1-2; 8 nucleotides match TRBD1. The germline V gene encodes CDR1 SGHNT and CDR2 YYREEE (reference sequence). There are 12 residues in the CDR3. CDR3 nucleotide sequence: TGTGCATTTCTAAACAGGGGGTATGGCTACACCTTC. Amino acids: CAFLNRGYGYTF.

Comment on this clone: The germline gene is not matched at one end of the junction; a read error may be the cause. The gene calls are TRBV7-2 and TRBJ2-7, with 12 bases aligning to TRBD2. Germline CDR1 reads SGHTA; CDR2 reads FQGNSA. This CDR3 contains 15 residues. CDR3 bases: TGTGCCAGCAGCCTAGCGGGAGGGCCTCCCAACGAGCAGTACTTC. The encoded protein is CASSLAGGPPNEQYF.

The chain employs TRBV11-2 and TRBJ1-1; D ambiguous. Germline CDR1 is SGHAT and CDR2 is FQNNGV. There are 13 residues in the CDR3. V was trimmed by 3 bases and J by 0 bases, leaving 5 bases between them. CDR3 sequence reads: CASSLGLNTEAFF. The DNA for the CDR3 is TGTGCCAGCAGCTTGGGCTTGAACACTGAAGCTTTCTTT.

Points on this clone: No DNA is shown, since the ends of the CDR3 on it are uncertain; the CDR3 is the one TCRdb lists. V gene TRBV21-1 combines with J gene TRBJ2-5; the D call of TRBD2 is as the table states it, not checked on the DNA. TRBV21-1 is a listed pseudogene. The CDR3 has 19 amino acids, counting both end residues. The CDR3 spells CASSKPWVASGSYTETQYF.